This TCR beta chain is from a study of vaccination effects on CD4 cells after COVID-19. ViraFEST assay sequencing came after antigen-specific CD4+ T cells were expanded with viral peptide pools. A roughly ten-day culture period preceded the isolation of CD4+ T cells. Nobody among the vaccine recipients had prior SARS-CoV-2 infection (nucleocapsid antibodies were negative). The method was immunoSEQ multiplex PCR; TCRdb's version includes in-frame clones alone and lacks a portion of them. Of approximately 30,000 clones listed, around three quarters were seen once; the top ten hold 27%. As concerns this clone: As yet, its antigen is unknown.

The sequence derives from a human donor who received a COVID-19 vaccine. The sample was CD4+ T cells from PBMCs cultured with HCoV-OC43 spike peptides, taken before COVID-19 vaccination. Subset given: HCoV-OC43 spike overlapping peptide pool stimulation.

The CDR3 DNA is TGTGCCAGCAGCCGGAGATCCTATAATTCACCCCTCCACTTT. As protein: CASSRRSYNSPLHF. The gene calls are TRBV3-1 (or the pseudogene TRBV3-2) and TRBJ1-6, with unresolved D. CDR3 length: 14 amino acids. The germline gives CDR1 LGHDT, CDR2 YNNKEL (reference sequence). The V and J ends lost 4 bases and 1 base respectively, with 5 bases between them.